This section outlines one T cell receptor beta chain sequence together with its context. Its antigen is undetermined. This sample stems from a study of T cell responses to AZD1222 COVID-19 vaccine. Study results and caveats: There were vaccine-associated CD4 TCRs across spike, dominant at 160-218 and 743-854. Only a handful of AZD1222 recipients were seropositive at baseline. Following two doses of AZD1222, Spike-specific TCR breadth and depth rose.

Trimming cost V 3 bases and J 7 bases, with 5 bases left between them. The CDR3 loop spans 11 amino acids. Germline V gene data show CDR1 as SGHTA and CDR2 as FQGNSA. Libraries were prepared by immunoSEQ multiplex PCR; TCRdb keeps only in-frame clonotypes and omits some of them. The profile shows roughly 140,000 clones, roughly 94% of them singletons. The specimen was peripheral blood, collected on day 0 of AZD1222 vaccination. The rearrangement links TRBV7-2 to TRBJ2-3, with D uncertain. This clonotype originated in an adult in good health. CDR3 residues: CASSFGYTQYF. DNA for the CDR3: TGTGCCAGCAGCTTTGGATATACGCAGTATTTT.